This TCR beta chain originates from a study of CD8+CD57+ T cells in acquired aplastic anemia. Study observations and caveats: Both patients and controls carried the same twenty-nine CD8+ CDR3 sequences. Any difference that existed in CD8+ Simpson's diversity between patients and controls was not significant.

This CDR3 comprises 15 residues. J was trimmed by 4 bases and V by 4 bases; bases with no gene match: 9. The germline V gene encodes CDR1 DFQATT and CDR2 SNEGSKA (reference sequence). The sequenced patients had an expansion of CD8+CD57+ cells seen by flow cytometry. Concerning this clonotype itself: Its antigen is undetermined.

Profiling that covered TCR beta VDJ and CDR3 relied on genomic DNA as its template. TCRdb independently ran MiXCR on the reads; one entry per CDR3 protein. The sample includes about 160,000 distinct CDR3 sequences, roughly 48% of them seen just once. The receptor's source is a human donor with aplastic anemia. The sequenced sample consisted of sorted CD4+, CD8+, or CD8+CD57+ T cells (not recorded which) from PBMCs. The V and J genes are TRBV20-1 and TRBJ2-2, with 7 positions matching TRBD1. CDR3 loop: CSATHGTAPTGELFF. The DNA of the CDR3 is TGCAGTGCTACCCACGGGACAGCCCCCACCGGGGAGCTGTTTTTT.